The text below deals with one TCR beta chain. This record comes from a study of T cell responses to AZD1222 COVID-19 vaccine. Generated by immunoSEQ multiplex PCR, the TCRdb table keeps only in-frame clones and is missing some. The repertoire holds about 120,000 clones, with roughly 84% as singletons. This CDR3 is built from 17 residues. Germline V gene lookup returns CDR1 LNHDA and CDR2 SQIVND (reference sequence). Losses at the gene ends were 6 bases for V and 2 bases for J; bases not matched to a gene: 11. This material consisted of peripheral blood, taken on day 0 of AZD1222 vaccination. The chain links TRBV19 to TRBJ1-5, with TRBD1 identical over 9 bases. The sequence derives from an adult in good health. CDR3 sequence (DNA): TGTGCCAGTAGCTCGGACAGGGGAGCAGGTGGCAATCAGCCCCAGCATTTT. Its protein is CASSSDRGAGGNQPQHF.